The clone carrying this T cell receptor (beta chain) was counted between two and nine times. The germline V gene has CDR1 MNHEY and CDR2 SVGAGI. V lost 0 bases to trimming and J lost 3 bases, with 11 bases between them. The CDR3 totals 16 residues. These data come from a study of blood T cells in healthy people across ages. For the second PCR, which ran for about 7 to 12 cycles, a sample-barcoded 5' primer and a J-beta primer mix were used. TCRdb re-derived calls from the 5' RACE reads in MiXCR, one entry per CDR3 protein. The table has a few hundred thousand distinct CDR3 sequences, 25% to 30% seen once.

Material for sequencing was blood. This clonotype was obtained from a woman aged 70-85 years in good health. This chain links TRBV6-5 with TRBJ1-4; maybe TRBD1 (6 bases). CDR3 nucleotide sequence: TGTGCCAGCAGTTACTCGATGTGGACAGCTAATGAAAAACTGTTTTTT. Translation: CASSYSMWTANEKLFF.